This is a list of T cell receptor beta chains from one sample in a study of early T cells in non-severe SARS-CoV-2 infection. In TCRdb, the 5' RACE reads were re-called with MiXCR into one record per CDR3 protein. This sample has approximately 65,000 distinct CDR3 sequences, with roughly 13% found just once. The sequenced material came from whole blood. The receptors shown here come from an adult who was a healthcare worker with PCR-confirmed SARS-CoV-2 infection or an uninfected control (not recorded which). Each CDR3 is given with its conserved first and last residue. The D gene is left open where the match is weak. Only some rows state a clone size, as once, few, many or a class for expanded clones.

v_gene	abundance	j_gene	d_gene	CDR3nt	CDR3aa
TRBV20-1	.	TRBJ2-3	TRBD2	TGCAGTGCTAGGGCTAGCGGGGGGGAGAACACAGATACGCAGTATTTT	CSARASGGENTDTQYF
TRBV6-2/TRBV6-3	.	TRBJ2-2	TRBD2	TGTGCCAGCAGTTACATCTTCGAGCGGGGGGACACCGGGGAGCTGTTTTTT	CASSYIFERGDTGELFF
TRBV18	many	TRBJ2-1	.	TGTGCCAGCTCACCTTCCGAGGGGCGGGAGCAGTTCTTC	CASSPSEGREQFF
TRBV6-5	.	TRBJ2-7	TRBD2	TGTGCCAGCAGTTACATAGCGGGGAATTCCTACGAGCAGTACTTC	CASSYIAGNSYEQYF
TRBV6-2/TRBV6-3	many	TRBJ2-4	.	TGTGCCAGCAGATCGGACAGATACTTCTTAGCCAAAAACATTCAGTACTTC	CASRSDRYFLAKNIQYF
TRBV27	few	TRBJ1-4	TRBD1	TGTGCCAGCAGTTTAAACAGGGGAAATGAAAAACTGTTTTTT	CASSLNRGNEKLFF
TRBV20-1	few	TRBJ1-5	.	TGCAGTGCTAGGGCGACCAATCAGCCCCAGCATTTT	CSARATNQPQHF
TRBV18	many	TRBJ2-1	.	TGTGCCAGCTCACAACTAGAGGGCAATGAGCAGTTCTTC	CASSQLEGNEQFF
TRBV6-5	many	TRBJ2-7	TRBD2	TGTGCCAGCAGCCTCTCTAGCGGGGGGGCCGACGAGCAGTACTTC	CASSLSSGGADEQYF
TRBV6-1	.	TRBJ2-1	.	TGTGCCAGCAGTCACGGACAGTACAATGAGCAGTTCTTC	CASSHGQYNEQFF
TRBV7-2	many	TRBJ2-3	TRBD2	TGTGCCAGCAGCCCGAGCGGGGCGGGGGGACTTCAACGGAAAACAGATACGCAGTATTTT	CASSPSGAGGLQRKTDTQYF
TRBV6-2/TRBV6-3	few	TRBJ1-1	.	TGTGCCAGCAGCCGAGCCCCCAGGGTGAACACTGAAGCTTTCTTT	CASSRAPRVNTEAFF
TRBV2	many	TRBJ1-2	.	TGTGCCAGCTTCCTTAACTATGGCTACACCTTC	CASFLNYGYTF
TRBV7-9	few	TRBJ2-7	TRBD1	TGTGCCAGCAGCCCCTCGGACAGGGGCGAGCAGTACTTC	CASSPSDRGEQYF
TRBV4-1	few	TRBJ2-7	.	TGCGCCAGCAGCCAAGTGGCGAGGCGGGGCGAGCAGTACTTC	CASSQVARRGEQYF
TRBV6-1	.	TRBJ1-1	.	TGTGCCATCCGGCAATACGAGGACACTGAAGCTTTCTTT	CAIRQYEDTEAFF
TRBV3-1	.	TRBJ1-5	.	TGTGCCAGCAGCAGTACACCCGAAAGCAATCAGCCCCAGCATTTT	CASSSTPESNQPQHF